A selection of T cell receptor beta chains follows, all from one sample in a study of CD8 T cells in ankylosing spondylitis. Using its own MiXCR run on the 5' RACE reads, TCRdb lists one record per CDR3 protein. The repertoire consists of 200,000 to 300,000 distinct CDR3 sequences, with approximately 9% occurring once and the leading ten covering 6.5% to 7%. Sequencing was performed on blood, either unsorted or a sorted T cell fraction (not recorded which). The source is a male donor with ankylosing spondylitis or in good health (not recorded which). Each CDR3 is given with its conserved first and last residue. Each record gives: clone size, V gene, CDR3 protein. The size entry gives once, few or many counts, or a class when the clone is expanded.

abundance: many
v_gene: TRBV29-1
CDR3aa: CSVEEEGPYEQYF

abundance: many
v_gene: TRBV7-8
CDR3aa: CASSLFSARGNEQFF

abundance: many
v_gene: TRBV7-3
CDR3aa: CASSLTTGRQETQYF

abundance: many
v_gene: TRBV7-2
CDR3aa: CASSRRVHEQFF

abundance: few
v_gene: TRBV12-3/TRBV12-4
CDR3aa: CASTNRGQGNQPQHF

abundance: many
v_gene: TRBV5-6
CDR3aa: CASSLDGTGAYEQYF

abundance: many
v_gene: TRBV6-2/TRBV6-3
CDR3aa: CASSYEGGGANVLTF

abundance: many
v_gene: TRBV5-5
CDR3aa: CASSITGSTEAFF

abundance: few
v_gene: TRBV5-1
CDR3aa: CASSLGGRTGASDTQYF

abundance: many
v_gene: TRBV5-6
CDR3aa: CASSGDFAYNEQFF

abundance: many
v_gene: TRBV5-8
CDR3aa: CASSKPGTGDNEQFF

abundance: many
v_gene: TRBV7-7
CDR3aa: CASSRGSGGGEQFF

abundance: many
v_gene: TRBV5-1
CDR3aa: CASSLGDREAYGYTF

abundance: many
v_gene: TRBV7-3
CDR3aa: CASSSTGDPGNTIYF

abundance: many
v_gene: TRBV9
CDR3aa: CASSALPLRNDYGYTF

abundance: once
v_gene: TRBV29-1
CDR3aa: CSVEQPSDEKLFF

abundance: many
v_gene: TRBV7-2
CDR3aa: CASSRRVRGGRVDTQYF